This TCR beta chain is drawn from a study of identifying expanded T cells in peripheral blood. The ends were cut back, 0 bases at V and 9 bases at J, with 5 bases in the middle. Germline V gene lookup returns CDR1 MNHNY and CDR2 SVGAGI (reference sequence). This CDR3 is 11 amino acids long. During the collection period, no donor immune events like infections were recorded. Only in-frame clones appear in the TCRdb table, and some are missing; sequencing was by immunoSEQ multiplex PCR. Here the sample spans 100,000 to 150,000 clones, 75% to 90% being singletons. Study-level results: About 1.2 clones differed between technical replicates, versus around 15 and 19 over time. Clone count variance between roughly two-week samples rose with total template count.

The table lists this clone with many counts. Its antigen is not known. V gene TRBV6-6 combines with J gene TRBJ1-2; D ambiguous. This sequence was found in a person aged 18-70 years in good health. Specimen: blood. The CDR3 sequence: CASSYSVSYTF. The DNA of the CDR3 is TGTGCCAGCAGTTACTCCGTTAGCTACACCTTC.